The source of this TCR beta chain is a study of shared clonotypes between healthy human individuals. In the study overall: The plates for each donor numbered three CD4 naive, three CD4 memory, two CD8 naive and one CD8 memory.

This clone was recorded once. Its antigen is undetermined. Whole-study results and caveats: Sampling covered nothing but blood. Tissue TCR repertoires likely differ from those found in blood.

Produced via immunoSEQ multiplex PCR; TCRdb's table is partial and in-frame only. The repertoire holds more than 550,000 clones, with over 55% as singletons. It was into CD45RA+ naive and CD45RA-negative memory subsets that the CD4+ cells were split. Germline lookup yields CDR1 MGHRA and CDR2 YSYEKL. The CDR3 length is 16 residues. V lost 2 bases and J lost 7; bases outside the gene matches: 4. The sequence was collected from a woman in her twenties or thirties in good health. The rearrangement links TRBV4-1 to TRBJ2-1; 14 bases agree with TRBD2. Source material: memory CD4+ T cells sorted from blood. Described subset: CD45RA-negative fraction. CDR3 protein: CASSQRTSGRINEQFF. The CDR3 bases are TGCGCCAGCAGCCAAAGGACTAGCGGGAGGATTAATGAGCAGTTCTTC.